The 4 T cell receptor beta chains below all came from one sample that was sequenced in a study of control samples from healthy donors and cancer patients. Assay: immunoSEQ multiplex PCR; the TCRdb copy retains only in-frame clones and omits some. The table lists some 120,000 clones, around 90% of them singletons, with 2% to 3% in the top ten. Sequencing input: blood. The source of these receptors is a woman between 65 and 79 years old in good health.

The chain couples TRBV7-6 to TRBJ2-7; D is unclear. Germline values: CDR1 SGHVS, CDR2 FNYEAQ. The CDR3 extends over 15 amino acids. V shed 5 bases and J shed 3 bases, with 17 bases lying between them. The CDR3 here is CASSPRMVGFYEQYF. The CDR3, as DNA: TGTGCCAGCAGCCCCCGGATGGTGGGGTTCTACGAGCAGTACTTC.

The J gene is TRBJ1-1, the V gene TRBV5-1; 7 bases are shared with TRBD1. The ends lost 0 bases at V and 1 base at J; junction bases unmatched: 3. This CDR3 has 15 amino acids. The germline gives CDR1 SGHRS, CDR2 YFSETQ. CDR3 loop: CASSLDRGANTEAFF. The DNA for the CDR3 is TGCGCCAGCAGCTTGGACAGGGGAGCGAACACTGAAGCTTTCTTT.

CDR3 sequence reads: CSAVKTETQYF. As DNA, the CDR3 is TGCAGTGCTGTAAAAACAGAGACCCAGTACTTC. The gene calls are TRBV20-1 and TRBJ2-5; D gene ambiguous. CDR3 length: 11 amino acids. Germline loops: CDR1 DFQATT, CDR2 SNEGSKA (reference sequence). Trimming shortened V by 5 bases and J by 4 bases, and 8 bases separated the two germline ends.

The chain carries TRBV7-9 and TRBJ2-6; D unresolved. CDR1 is SEHNR, CDR2 FQNEAQ, per germline (reference sequence). This CDR3 is built from 13 residues. The V end was cut by 6 bases, the J end by 0 bases, with 3 bases between. In DNA form, the CDR3 reads TGTGCCAGCAGAGACTCTGGGGCCAACGTCCTGACTTTC. It translates to CASRDSGANVLTF.